One and the same sample provided the 15 T cell receptor beta chains below, sequenced in a study of T cell changes during pregnancy in multiple sclerosis. TCRdb's copy holds only in-frame clones and misses some; the assay was immunoSEQ multiplex PCR. The data show about 110,000 clones, with 92% seen just once and 1.5% to 2% held by the top ten. Here the sequenced sample was peripheral blood, taken after pregnancy. The receptors come from a female donor with multiple sclerosis, enrolled in a pregnancy study.

The chain carries TRBV10-3 and TRBJ1-5; D is uncertain. Germline CDR1 reads ENHRY; CDR2 reads SYGVKD. Trimming removed 0 bases from V and 4 bases from J, with 10 bases in between. This CDR3 has 15 residues. Here the CDR3 DNA reads TGTGCCATCAGTGAGTCAACAGTGGCGAATCAGCCCCAGCATTTT. This sequence encodes CAISESTVANQPQHF.

The V gene is TRBV28, the J gene TRBJ2-5; perhaps TRBD2 as D (5 bases). CDR3 length: 17 residues. V gave up 5 bases and J gave up 6 bases, with 25 bases separating them. Germline V gene sequence: CDR1 MDHEN, CDR2 SYDVKM. The CDR3: CASSPPSWLKWEKTQYF. The CDR3 DNA is TGTGCCAGCAGTCCTCCCTCTTGGCTAAAGTGGGAGAAGACCCAGTACTTC.

The V gene is TRBV7-9, the J gene TRBJ2-7, with 9 nucleotides matching TRBD1. There are 14 residues in the CDR3. The V and J ends lost 5 bases and 7 bases, in that order; junction bases with no gene match: 9. The germline gives CDR1 SEHNR, CDR2 FQNEAQ (reference sequence). This chain's CDR3 is CASSPGTGLPEQYF. CDR3 sequence (DNA): TGTGCCAGCAGCCCCGGGACAGGGTTACCGGAGCAGTACTTC.

V is TRBV2 and J is TRBJ1-1; TRBD1 agrees at 8 bases. The V gene end was trimmed by 6 bases and the J gene end by 4 bases; junction bases not matched to a gene: 4. The CDR3 sequence is 13 residues long. Germline V gene lookup returns CDR1 SNHLY and CDR2 FYNNEI. The CDR3 loop is CASRSQGGTEAFF. The DNA of the CDR3 is TGTGCCAGCAGGTCACAGGGGGGCACTGAAGCTTTCTTT.

V gene TRBV29-1 combines with J gene TRBJ2-7; TRBD2 matches 10 bases. The CDR3 is made up of 14 amino acids. The V segment lost 6 bases and the J segment 2 bases; nucleotides outside the gene matches: 7. CDR1 is SQVTM, CDR2 ANQGSEA, per germline. The CDR3 sequence: CSVGGGLATYEQYF. CDR3 bases: TGCAGCGTGGGGGGGGGACTAGCGACCTACGAGCAGTACTTC.

The V and J genes are TRBV19 and TRBJ2-3; D possibly corresponds to TRBD2 (5 bases). Germline V gene data show CDR1 as LNHDA and CDR2 as SQIVND (reference sequence). The CDR3 runs 15 residues. V shed 1 base and J shed 2 bases, with 10 bases lying between them. The CDR3 protein is CASSIAGRTTDTQYF. Written as DNA, the CDR3 is TGTGCCAGTAGTATAGCGGGGAGAACCACAGATACGCAGTATTTT.

This chain uses TRBV18 with TRBJ2-7; 7 nucleotides align to TRBD2. CDR3 length equals 15 residues. V was pared by 0 bases and J by 1 base, with 3 bases of the junction left unmatched. Per the germline V gene, CDR1 is KGHSH and CDR2 is LQKENI. The CDR3 loop is CASSPPASGSYEQYF. The CDR3 nucleotides are TGTGCCAGCTCACCACCGGCTAGCGGATCCTACGAGCAGTACTTC.

J is TRBJ1-2 and V is TRBV2; D possibly corresponds to TRBD1 (6 bases). The CDR3 contains 15 residues. Germline CDR1 SNHLY, CDR2 FYNNEI. V was pared by 3 bases and J by 4 bases, with 15 bases between. The CDR3 loop is CASSDAQGLGYGYTF. CDR3 DNA: TGTGCCAGCAGTGATGCCCAGGGGTTAGGCTATGGCTACACCTTC. The whole variable domain, filled in from reference TRBV2 and TRBJ1-2, reads EPEVTQTPSHQVTQMGQEVILRCVPISNHLYFYWYRQILGQKVEFLVSFYNNEISEKSEIFDDQFSVERPDGSNFTLKIRSTKLEDSAMYFCASSDAQGLGYGYTFGSGTRLTVV.

The chain has TRBV19 and TRBJ2-3; the match to TRBD1 covers 7 bases. The CDR3 length is 16 residues. The germline CDR1 and CDR2 sequences are LNHDA and SQIVND (reference sequence). V gave up 3 bases and J gave up 4 bases; unmatched junction bases: 10. CDR3 nucleotide sequence: TGTGCCAGTAGTATCTCCCCAGGGGGAAGAGCAGATACGCAGTATTTT. Protein product: CASSISPGGRADTQYF.

This sequence joins TRBV5-1 and TRBJ2-7; weak D call: TRBD1 (5 bases). V lost 3 bases and J 6 bases, leaving 16 bases between the germline ends. CDR3 length equals 14 residues. Germline CDR1 is SGHRS and CDR2 is YFSETQ. The CDR3 is CASSYTQGSIEQYF. The CDR3 region has the DNA TGCGCCAGCAGCTACACCCAGGGTTCCATCGAGCAGTACTTC.

The chain carries TRBV28 and TRBJ2-1, with 10 bases fitting TRBD2. The CDR3 is made up of 16 amino acids. J gave up 9 bases and V 3 bases, and 11 bases lay outside the gene matches. The germline V gene has CDR1 MDHEN and CDR2 SYDVKM. CDR3 sequence reads: CASSFFLAGASGEQFF. The CDR3 region has the DNA TGTGCCAGCAGTTTCTTCCTAGCGGGAGCTAGCGGTGAGCAGTTCTTC.

This chain links TRBV10-3 with TRBJ1-2; maybe TRBD1 (6 bases). V was cut by 3 bases and J by 4 bases, with 15 bases left in between. The germline V gene has CDR1 ENHRY and CDR2 SYGVKD. CDR3 length: 15 residues. The CDR3 DNA is TGTGCCATCAGTGACATCCGGGAAGGGGGCTATGGCTACACCTTC. Residues: CAISDIREGGYGYTF.

The genes are TRBV7-9 and TRBJ2-7; TRBD2 matches at 8 bases. V trimming: 5 bases; J trimming: 7 bases; junction bases outside the gene matches: 10. The germline gives CDR1 SEHNR, CDR2 FQNEAQ (reference sequence). This CDR3 is 14 amino acids long. The CDR3 spells CASSPPRSGKEQYF. The CDR3 DNA sequence: TGTGCCAGCAGCCCCCCCCGTAGCGGGAAGGAGCAGTACTTC.

The V call is TRBV5-4, the J call TRBJ2-5; 15 positions agree with TRBD2. The CDR3 is 17 residues long. Unmatched junction bases numbered 9, after V lost 4 bases and J lost 5 bases. Germline lookup yields CDR1 SGHNT and CDR2 YYREEE (reference sequence). The CDR3 reads CASSDPGLAGGGETQYF. CDR3 nucleotide sequence: TGTGCCAGCAGCGATCCGGGACTAGCGGGAGGTGGGGAGACCCAGTACTTC.

The V gene is TRBV5-1, the J gene TRBJ1-1; 9 bases are shared with TRBD1. Germline-derived CDR1 and CDR2 are SGHRS and YFSETQ. V trimming: 0 bases; J trimming: 0 bases; junction bases outside the gene matches: 6. There are 17 residues in the CDR3. The CDR3 reads CASSLAGTGSMNTEAFF. For the CDR3, the DNA is TGCGCCAGCAGCTTGGCCGGGACAGGGAGCATGAACACTGAAGCTTTCTTT.